The rows below give T cell receptor beta chains drawn from one sample of a study of blood T cell repertoires in COVID-19. Only in-frame clones appear in the TCRdb table, and some are missing; sequencing was by immunoSEQ multiplex PCR. The table includes around 260,000 clones, about 93% detected once. Material: PBMCs or T cells enriched from blood (not recorded which). The receptors stem from a woman under 40 who had recovered from COVID-19. CDR3s leave out the opening cysteine and the closing phenylalanine or tryptophan.

v_gene,CDR3aa
TRBV4-3,ASSQAPLAGGTGELF
TRBV7-2,ASSWTSGRRSYNEQF
TRBV5-1,ASSPASGGRGETQY
TRBV28,ASMGQGPPNYGYT
TRBV19,ASSDRNRGRDAAF
TRBV2,ASKTGAGTDTQY
TRBV14,ASSQDGTRGNEQF
TRBV19,ASTLLDRGNQPQH
TRBV28,ASRKTGTYEQY
TRBV3-1/TRBV3-2,ASSLVREETQY
TRBV6-2/TRBV6-3,ASSNGGSNEQY
TRBV30,AWSVLASGRNEQF
TRBV5-1,ASSWDGSYEQY
TRBV11-2,ASSLTGGNNEQF
TRBV28,ASSKFAGPSEETQY
TRBV12-3/TRBV12-4,ASSLDRVGEQY
TRBV29-1,SVEQQEGNIQY
TRBV7-9,ASSLAGGPNTEAF
TRBV19,ASSIGGLGTEAF
TRBV15,ATSLAGETNEQF
TRBV5-1,ASSWTTGELF
TRBV28,ASSLPGTYEQY
TRBV18,ASSPSDRVPLAGELF
TRBV28,ASSFSYTLLRVSAAETQY
TRBV5-1,ASSPGQGAPITEAF
TRBV15,ATSRELAGGPSVYNEQF
TRBV7-3,ASSLIGSGSADTQY